This record looks at one TCR beta chain sequence and its context. This sample was taken from a study of blood T cells in healthy people across ages. Isolating PBMCs gave at least 6.5 million of these cells per sample. The trim removed 0 bases at V and 2 bases at J, leaving 4 bases unmatched. There are 16 residues in the CDR3. The germline V gene encodes CDR1 MNHEY and CDR2 SVGEGT. Primed by a sample-barcoded 5' primer and a J-beta primer mix, a second PCR proceeded for 7 to 11 cycles. There were at least 2.5 million CDR3-containing paired-end reads obtained from each sample. One entry per CDR3 protein results from TCRdb running MiXCR on the 5' RACE reads. The table records approximately 800,000 distinct CDR3 sequences, roughly 50% of them present only once.

The source is a man between 35 and 55 years old in good health. The rearrangement joins TRBV6-2 or TRBV6-3 to TRBJ2-7, with 10 bases matching TRBD1. Sample: blood. Here the CDR3 reads CASSYSIGQGAYEQYF. The DNA of the CDR3 is TGTGCCAGCAGTTACTCGATTGGACAGGGGGCCTACGAGCAGTACTTC.